This entry concerns a single T cell receptor beta chain. The antigen is unknown. TCRdb re-called the reads through MiXCR, storing one row per CDR3 protein. The sample lists 97,000 or so distinct CDR3 sequences, more than 15% seen once, with more than 7% in the top ten. These data belong to a study of T cell repertoires in cytomegalovirus infection. Study details: Both CMV infection and a matching HLA type were indicated by public TCR beta signatures. General study points: Based on cumulative public TCR beta family frequency, carriers of CMV plus the relevant HLA were identified. Dominating the ex vivo response were HLA-C-restricted CMV-specific TCR beta clonotypes.

V was clipped by 8 bases and J by 8 bases; unmatched bases: 9. The CDR3 totals 13 residues. CDR1 and CDR2 from the germline V gene are SGHDT and YYEEEE. This chain uses TRBV5-6 with TRBJ1-2, with TRBD1 matching 10 bases. Sequences were obtained from PBMCs. This receptor was identified in a human donor in good health (CMV status not recorded). Some clones in this sample may be carry-over from other donors' samples. CDR3 region: CASVRDRGNGYTF. In DNA, the CDR3 is TGTGCCAGTGTCCGGGACAGGGGCAACGGCTACACCTTC.